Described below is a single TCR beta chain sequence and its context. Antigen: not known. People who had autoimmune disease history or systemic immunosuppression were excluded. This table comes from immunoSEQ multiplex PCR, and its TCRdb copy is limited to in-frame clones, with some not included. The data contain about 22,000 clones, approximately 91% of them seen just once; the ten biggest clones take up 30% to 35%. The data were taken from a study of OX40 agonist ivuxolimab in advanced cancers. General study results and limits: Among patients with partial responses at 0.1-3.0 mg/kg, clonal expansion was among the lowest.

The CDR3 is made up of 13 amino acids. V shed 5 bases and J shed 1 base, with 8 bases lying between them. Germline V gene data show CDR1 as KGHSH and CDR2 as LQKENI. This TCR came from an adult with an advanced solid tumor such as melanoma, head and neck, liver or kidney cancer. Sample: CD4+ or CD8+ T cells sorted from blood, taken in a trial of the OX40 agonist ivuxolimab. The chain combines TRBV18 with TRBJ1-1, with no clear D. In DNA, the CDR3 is TGTGCCAGCTCAGAGCGCGCGAACACTGAAGCTTTCTTT. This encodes CASSERANTEAFF.